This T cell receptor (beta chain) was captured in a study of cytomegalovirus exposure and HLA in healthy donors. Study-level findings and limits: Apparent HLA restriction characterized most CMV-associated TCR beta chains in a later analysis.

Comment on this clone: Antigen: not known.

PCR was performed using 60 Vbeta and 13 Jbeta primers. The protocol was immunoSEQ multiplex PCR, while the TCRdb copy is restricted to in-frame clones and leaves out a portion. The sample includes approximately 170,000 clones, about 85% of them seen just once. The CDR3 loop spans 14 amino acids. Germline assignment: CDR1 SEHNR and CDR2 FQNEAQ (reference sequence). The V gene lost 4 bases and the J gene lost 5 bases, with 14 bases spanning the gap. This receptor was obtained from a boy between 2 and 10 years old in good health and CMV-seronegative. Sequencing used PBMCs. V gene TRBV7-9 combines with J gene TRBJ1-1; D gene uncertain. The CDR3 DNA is TGTGCCAGCAGCTCCGGACTGAGACTAACTGAAGCTTTCTTT. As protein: CASSSGLRLTEAFF.